Below are 9 T cell receptor beta chains sequenced from a single sample in a study of CD8 T cells in ankylosing spondylitis. TCRdb redid the calling of the 5' RACE reads with MiXCR, one entry per CDR3 protein. The sample yields about 360,000 distinct CDR3 sequences, 20% seen once. The sample consisted of blood, either unsorted or a sorted T cell fraction (not recorded which). Receptor source: a male donor with ankylosing spondylitis or in good health (not recorded which).

The chain recombines TRBV12-3 or TRBV12-4 with TRBJ2-1, with D hard to call. This CDR3 comprises 15 residues. V lost 1 base and J 6 bases, leaving 13 bases between the germline ends. The CDR3 is CASSLEGPPRNEQFF. The CDR3 DNA is TGTGCCAGCAGTTTAGAGGGTCCCCCTCGCAATGAGCAGTTCTTC.

This clonotype was counted a single time. The chain joins TRBV6-1 to TRBJ2-5, with D perhaps matching TRBD2 (5 bases). This CDR3 has 13 amino acids. V was cut by 6 bases and J by 2 bases, with 10 bases left in between. Germline V lookup: CDR1 MNHNS, CDR2 SASEGT. CDR3 DNA sequence: TGTGCCAGCAGGCCCGGGAATCAAGAGACCCAGTACTTC. It yields the protein CASRPGNQETQYF.

This clonotype occurred a few times. The DNA for the CDR3 is TGCGCCAGCAGCCAAGAGTTGGCCAGAGAAGAGACCCAGTACTTC. Translated, it gives CASSQELAREETQYF. V is TRBV4-1 and J is TRBJ2-5; D is unclear. This CDR3 is built from 15 residues. Trimming left V 0 bases short and J 3 bases short, with 11 bases between. Germline loops: CDR1 MGHRA, CDR2 YSYEKL.

V is TRBV12-3 or TRBV12-4 and J is TRBJ2-1; 8 bases are shared with TRBD1. The CDR3 runs to 15 residues. The J segment lost 11 bases and the V segment lost 7 bases, leaving 16 bases of the junction unmatched. The CDR3 DNA is TGTGCCAGCACCCCCGCCGGGACAGGAGCAATGAAGCAGTTCTTC. Its protein product is CASTPAGTGAMKQFF.

The rearrangement joins TRBV29-1 to TRBJ2-7; D may be TRBD1 (6 bases). V lost 3 bases and J 0 bases, leaving 9 bases between the germline ends. Germline CDR1 is SQVTM and CDR2 is ANQGSEA. CDR3 size: 13 residues. The CDR3 loop reads CSVEDSSSYEQYF. The CDR3 bases are TGCAGCGTTGAGGACAGCAGCTCCTACGAGCAGTACTTC.

This rearrangement joins TRBV6-2 or TRBV6-3 to TRBJ2-2; D not resolved. Germline loops: CDR1 MNHEY, CDR2 SVGEGT. The V gene lost 6 bases and the J gene lost 7 bases, with 15 bases spanning the gap. The CDR3 has 14 amino acids. CDR3 in amino acids: CASRYRTPDGELFF. The CDR3 DNA reads as TGTGCCAGCAGATATCGGACCCCGGACGGGGAGCTGTTTTTT.

The rearrangement links TRBV4-1 to TRBJ2-7; perhaps D is TRBD1 or TRBD2 (5 bases each). This CDR3 spans 16 amino acids. The germline gives CDR1 MGHRA, CDR2 YSYEKL. V was cut by 4 bases and J by 3 bases, with 19 bases left in between. CDR3 amino acids: CASSPRDGGNFYEQYF. As DNA, the CDR3 is TGCGCCAGCAGCCCCCGGGACGGCGGAAACTTCTACGAGCAGTACTTC.

V and J are TRBV29-1 and TRBJ1-2; D gene unclear. V gave up 6 bases and J gave up 3 bases, with 11 bases separating them. The CDR3 loop spans 12 amino acids. Germline values: CDR1 SQVTM, CDR2 ANQGSEA. In nucleotides, the CDR3 is TGCAGCGTCCACTTACTGGACTATGGCTACACCTTC. Its translation is CSVHLLDYGYTF. The full variable domain, rest sourced from reference TRBV29-1 and TRBJ1-2, is SAVISQKPSRDICQRGTSLTIQCQVDSQVTMMFWYRQQPGQSLTLIATANQGSEATYESGFVIDKFPISRPNLTFSTLTVSNMSPEDSSIYLCSVHLLDYGYTFGSGTRLTVV.

In its sample, this clonotype was seen a few times. This chain joins TRBV5-5 and TRBJ2-7, with 8 bases that match TRBD2. The germline gives CDR1 SGHKS, CDR2 YYEKEE (reference sequence). The junction had 10 bases not matched to a gene; V was cut back by 4 bases and J by 7 bases. The CDR3 totals 14 residues. The CDR3 spells CASSRTSGTWEQYF. CDR3 nucleotide sequence: TGTGCCAGCAGCAGAACTAGCGGTACATGGGAGCAGTACTTC. The complete variable domain, with remaining parts taken from reference TRBV5-5 and TRBJ2-7, reads DAGVTQSPTHLIKTRGQQVTLRCSPISGHKSVSWYQQVLGQGPQFIFQYYEKEERGRGNFPDRFSARQFPNYSSELNVNALLLGDSALYLCASSRTSGTWEQYFGPGTRLTVT.